This T cell receptor (beta chain) was recorded in a study of blood T cells in healthy people across ages (dated by TCRdb to between 2014 and 2016). Background for the entire study: In model experiments, template switching captured about one uniquely barcoded TCR beta cDNA molecule for every two T cells. Age-related changes in TCR beta repertoire diversity were measured in the study by deep sequencing normalized with unique cDNA molecular identifiers. The donors were divided into four age groups: young (average around 15 years), middle-aged (around 41), aged (about 56) and long-lived (nearly 85). Donors of different ages were randomly distributed across sequencing lanes to avoid experimental bias. For two donors (one aged 18 to 30 and one aged 80 or older), the study analyzed two additional independent replicas of 1 million unique cDNA reads from the same blood draw. General findings and caveats noted by the study authors: The percentage of naive T cells measured by flow cytometry correlated strongly with observed TCR beta diversity. Because the CMV infection status of the donors was unknown, age-related changes in expanded clonotypes may potentially have been confounded. Compared with the aged group, the long-lived group had more naive CD4+ T cells, fewer expanded clones and increased TCR diversity, suggesting age selection. Because profiling used bulk unsorted PBMCs, naive and antigen-experienced compartments could not be compared conclusively. Estimates of total diversity based on one million sequenced T cells were regarded as lower bounds and as underestimates. Observed TCR beta diversity per million T cells fell roughly linearly with age, and a significant reduction was already apparent by age approximately 40.

CDR1 and CDR2 are drawn from the germline V gene: MGHRA, YSYEKL. Including the terminal cysteine and phenylalanine, the CDR3 comprises 18 residues. Only CDR3 DNA is held: 54 bases, read in frame from base 1. The germline V end is reduced by 0 bases and the J end by 4 bases; junction bases left unmatched: 14. The donors were around 39 Caucasian individuals from Russia, aged 6 to 90 years, who were systemically healthy. Each donor gave 8.5 to 10 milliliters of peripheral blood, collected into EDTA-treated Vacutainer tubes. PBMCs were isolated by Ficoll-Paque density-gradient centrifugation, with at least 7 million obtained per sample. Total RNA, at least 6 micrograms per sample, was extracted from PBMCs with Trizol reagent. For every donor, an aliquot of PBMCs went through flow cytometry to measure the percentages of naive CD45RAhigh/CD27high T cells. A few counts support this clonotype. It has no known antigen specificity. Base quality data are lacking; no much larger clone is found one base away.

The library was produced with 5' RACE. Sequencing relied on an Illumina HiSeq 2500. A second PCR of about 6 to 12 cycles was run with a J-beta primer mix and a sample-barcoded 5' primer. Each TCR beta cDNA molecule received a unique molecular identifier from a template-switch 5' adaptor carrying 12 random nucleotides. Each sample yielded at least 2.5 million CDR3-containing paired-end reads. First-strand cDNA was synthesized from all RNA with the Mint cDNA synthesis kit, primed by a TRBC-specific oligonucleotide. Following uracil-DNA glycosylase treatment, all cDNA underwent a first 18-cycle PCR with the universal primers M1SS and BC2_uni_R. The study's own analysis went as follows. Normalization of each sample was performed by random selection of 1 million high-quality reads, each carrying a distinct molecular identifier. Instead of being binned into consensus sequences, reads that shared molecular identifiers were thrown out. MiTCR, set to a Q25 quality threshold and the strictest error-elimination algorithm, was used for CDR3 identification, clonotype clustering and error correction. A nonparametric unseen species model with Euler transformation was used to estimate lower-bound total TCR beta diversity. Through fastp at Q25 and MiXCR, TCRdb rebuilt clones from the public reads, retaining in-frame beta chains. Here each entry gathers all rows of one CDR3 protein and keeps the most common genes and DNA. These V and J calls rely on TCRdb rather than the paper's analysis. The sample table lists 1.6 million or so distinct CDR3 sequences, 30% to 35% of them with a count of one. The ten most abundant clones make up 11% of the sample.

Here the chain combines TRBV4-1 and TRBJ2-5; TRBD1 lines up with 7 middle nucleotides. This clonotype was sampled from a woman in her 30s in good health. The specimen sequenced was blood. The DNA sequence follows: TGCGCCAGCAGCCAAGAGAGGATCCCAGGGGGATTGGTAGAGACCCAGTACTTC. Translated, it gives CASSQERIPGGLVETQYF.